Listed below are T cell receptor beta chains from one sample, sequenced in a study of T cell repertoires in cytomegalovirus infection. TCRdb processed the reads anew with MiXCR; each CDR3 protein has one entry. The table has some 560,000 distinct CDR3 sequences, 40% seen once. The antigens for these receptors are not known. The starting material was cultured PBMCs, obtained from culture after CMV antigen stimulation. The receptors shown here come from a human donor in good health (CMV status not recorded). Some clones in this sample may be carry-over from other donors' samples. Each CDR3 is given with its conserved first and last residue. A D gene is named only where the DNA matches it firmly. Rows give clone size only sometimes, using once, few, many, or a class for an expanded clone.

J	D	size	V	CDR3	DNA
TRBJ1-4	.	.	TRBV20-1	CSARDEKWNGRF	TGCAGTGCTAGAGACGAAAAATGGAACGGTCGGTTT
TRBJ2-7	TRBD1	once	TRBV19	CASSMGQDTYEQYF	TGTGCCAGTAGTATGGGACAGGATACCTACGAGCAGTACTTC
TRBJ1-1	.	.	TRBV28	CASSKFTEAFF	TGTGCCAGCAGTAAGTTCACTGAAGCTTTCTTT
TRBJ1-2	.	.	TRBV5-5	CASSLDVPLDGYTF	TGTGCCAGCAGCTTGGACGTCCCCTTGGATGGCTACACCTTC
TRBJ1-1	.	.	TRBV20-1	CSAIPLDLEAFF	TGCAGTGCTATCCCATTGGACCTTGAAGCTTTCTTT
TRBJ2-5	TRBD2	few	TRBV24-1	CATRKKTSGDQETQYF	TGTGCCACCAGGAAGAAGACTAGCGGAGACCAAGAGACCCAGTACTTC
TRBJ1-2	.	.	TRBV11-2	CASSPLGRAPYGYTF	TGTGCCAGCAGCCCCTTGGGCAGGGCCCCCTATGGCTACACCTTC
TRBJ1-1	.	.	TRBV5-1	CASDICCTEAFF	TGCGCCAGCGATATCTGTTGCACTGAAGCTTTCTTT
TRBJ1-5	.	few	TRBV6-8	CASRGQANQPQHF	TGTGCCAGCAGGGGACAAGCTAATCAGCCCCAGCATTTT
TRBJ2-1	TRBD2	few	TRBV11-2	CASSRMTSGAYNEQFF	TGTGCCAGCAGCCGAATGACTAGCGGGGCCTACAATGAGCAGTTCTTC
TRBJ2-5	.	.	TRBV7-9	CASSSGGPQETQYF	TGTGCCAGCAGCTCCGGGGGGCCCCAAGAGACCCAGTACTTC
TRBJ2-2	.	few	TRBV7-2	CASSPLNTGELFF	TGTGCCAGCAGCCCACTGAACACCGGGGAGCTGTTTTTT
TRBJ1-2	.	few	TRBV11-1	CASSSRTGGYTF	TGTGCCAGCAGCTCCCGTACGGGTGGCTACACCTTC
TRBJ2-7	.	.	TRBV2	CASSATPEQYF	TGTGCCAGCAGTGCGACCCCCGAGCAGTACTTC
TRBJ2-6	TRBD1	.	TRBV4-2	CASSRGKGAPGANVLTF	TGTGCCAGCAGCCGGGGTAAGGGGGCCCCTGGGGCCAACGTCCTGACTTTC
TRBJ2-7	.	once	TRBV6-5	CASSYSRRGRGRYEQYF	TGTGCCAGCAGTTACTCGAGGCGGGGGCGGGGGAGGTACGAGCAGTACTTC
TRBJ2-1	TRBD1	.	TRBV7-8	CASSAGGAGYNEQFF	TGTGCCAGCAGCGCAGGGGGCGCGGGCTACAATGAGCAGTTCTTC
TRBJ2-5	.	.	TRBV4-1	CASSQRGRGISQETQYF	TGCGCCAGCAGCCAACGAGGGCGGGGAATTTCTCAAGAGACCCAGTACTTC
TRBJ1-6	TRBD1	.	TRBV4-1	CASSLTTGNSPLHF	TGTGCCAGCAGCCTCACGACAGGGAATTCACCCCTCCACTTT
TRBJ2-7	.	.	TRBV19	CASSHMEGNEQYF	TGTGCCAGTAGCCACATGGAGGGGAATGAGCAGTACTTC
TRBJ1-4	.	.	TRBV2	CASSSTPWDEKLFF	TGTGCCAGCAGCTCGACACCCTGGGATGAAAAACTGTTTTTT
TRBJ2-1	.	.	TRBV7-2	CASSLALRGPIYNEQFF	TGTGCCAGCAGCTTAGCGCTACGAGGCCCGATATACAATGAGCAGTTCTTC
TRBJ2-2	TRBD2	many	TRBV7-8	CASSQREGAGELFF	TGTGCCAGCAGCCAGCGGGAGGGGGCCGGGGAGCTGTTTTTT
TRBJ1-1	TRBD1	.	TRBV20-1	CSALGDRYSEAFF	TGCAGTGCCCTGGGGGACAGGTATTCTGAAGCTTTCTTT
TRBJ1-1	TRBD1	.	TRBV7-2	CANSRDRGRDTEAFF	TGTGCCAACAGCCGGGACAGGGGGCGAGACACTGAAGCTTTCTTT
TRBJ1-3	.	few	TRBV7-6	CASSPENSGNTIYF	TGTGCCAGCAGCCCGGAGAACTCTGGAAACACCATATATTTT
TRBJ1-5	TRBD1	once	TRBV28	CASTTGVGTGRIQPQHF	TGTGCCAGCACCACCGGAGTTGGGACAGGGAGGATTCAGCCCCAGCATTTT
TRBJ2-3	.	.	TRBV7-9	CASSLSSGGTDTQYF	TGTGCCAGCAGCTTGAGTTCCGGGGGCACAGATACGCAGTATTTT